The entry below gives a single T cell receptor (beta chain) sequence along with its context. The sample comes from a study of blood T cell repertoires in COVID-19. Whole-study context: Whether acute or convalescent, the COVID-19 samples came from the United States, Italy and Spain. The analysed material was cDNA or gDNA that came from T cells, B-cell-depleted T cells, or PBMCs.

The germline gives CDR1 MNHEY, CDR2 SVGAGI. Trimming stripped 6 bases from V and 8 bases from J, with 22 bases between. There are 15 residues in the CDR3. Assay: immunoSEQ multiplex PCR; the TCRdb copy retains only in-frame clones and omits some. In the table there are roughly 250,000 clones, approximately 90% of which are singletons. The specimen sequenced was peripheral blood. This TCR was recovered from a woman aged 40 to 55 with acute or convalescent COVID-19. The J gene is TRBJ1-2, the V gene TRBV6-5, with D possibly being TRBD1 (6 bases). The CDR3 DNA sequence: TGTGCCAGCAGCCCAAGACAGGAATTAGGTAGCGGCTACACCTTC. The encoded protein is CASSPRQELGSGYTF.